These 25 T cell receptor beta chains originate from one sample sequenced in a study of T cells after yellow fever vaccination. TCRdb reanalysed the 5' RACE reads using MiXCR and keeps one entry per CDR3 protein. This sample has fewer than 650,000 distinct CDR3 sequences; 20% to 25% occur once, and the top ten carry about a sixth. The source was PBMCs, collected approximately 22 days after the first yellow fever vaccination. The receptors shown here come from a man aged 18 to 35 who received the YFV17D yellow fever vaccine.

This chain connects TRBV10-2 to TRBJ1-1; D gene uncertain. CDR1 WSHSY and CDR2 SAAADI come from the germline V gene. The V end lost 1 base, the J end lost 0 bases, and 6 bases lay between the germline ends. The CDR3 has 14 residues. The CDR3 nucleotides are TGCGCCAGCAGTGAGTTAGGAATGAACACTGAAGCTTTCTTT. Protein product: CASSELGMNTEAFF.

This clonotype was counted between two and nine times. This rearrangement joins TRBV27 to TRBJ2-3, with 8 bases identical to TRBD1. Per germline, CDR1 MNHEY and CDR2 SMNVEV (reference sequence). V shed 4 bases and J 3 bases; nucleotides not matched to a gene: 15. This CDR3 has 18 amino acids. The CDR3, as DNA: TGTGCCAGCAGTTCCCCCTTCTCGGACAGGGATCGTACAGATACGCAGTATTTT. Translation: CASSSPFSDRDRTDTQYF.

The rearrangement links TRBV9 to TRBJ1-3; TRBD1 might be the D (6 bases). V was clipped by 3 bases and J by 9 bases, with 16 bases between them. The CDR3 is made up of 14 amino acids. CDR1 SGDLS and CDR2 YYNGEE come from the germline V gene. The CDR3 loop is CASSGRGTITTIYF. The CDR3 bases are TGTGCCAGCAGCGGCAGGGGTACTATCACCACCATATATTTT.

This clonotype was observed a handful of times. An end of the junction does not agree with germline; a read error may underlie this. The rearrangement uses TRBV7-7 and TRBJ2-1; TRBD2 might be the D (5 bases). The CDR3 runs to 18 residues. Germline CDR1 is SSHAT and CDR2 is FNYEAQ (reference sequence). In DNA form, the CDR3 reads TGTGCTAGCAGCTTAGCTCCTGGTATAACGGGGAAATACAATGAGCAGTTCTTC. This gives the protein CASSLAPGITGKYNEQFF.

A few counts support this clonotype. The chain combines TRBV20-1 with TRBJ2-1; 8 bases fit TRBD1. CDR3 length equals 17 residues. Trimming at V came to 4 bases and at J to 0 bases, leaving 11 bases not matched to a gene. Germline CDR1 is DFQATT and CDR2 is SNEGSKA (reference sequence). CDR3: CSATRHDRGGSYNEQFF. The CDR3 nucleotides are TGCAGTGCTACCCGACACGACAGGGGTGGCTCCTACAATGAGCAGTTCTTC.

This clonotype came up a few times. The rearrangement links TRBV5-6 to TRBJ1-2, with 7 bases identical to TRBD1. In germline, CDR1 is SGHDT, CDR2 YYEEEE. CDR3 length: 15 residues. V gave up 4 bases and J gave up 4 bases; unmatched junction bases: 10. CDR3 amino acids: CASSRPQGQIYGYTF. Here the CDR3 DNA reads TGTGCCAGCAGCCGTCCCCAGGGACAGATCTATGGCTACACCTTC.

This clonotype has only a few counts. The chain recombines TRBV7-2 with TRBJ1-2; the D gene is possibly TRBD1 (5 bases). V was clipped by 0 bases and J by 3 bases, with 14 bases between them. Germline V gene sequence: CDR1 SGHTA, CDR2 FQGNSA. This CDR3 is 16 amino acids long. The CDR3 sequence is CASSLALGGSYYGYTF. The CDR3 bases are TGTGCCAGCAGCTTAGCGCTGGGGGGGAGTTACTATGGCTACACCTTC.

This chain connects TRBV9 to TRBJ2-7, with 9 bases identical to TRBD1. V gave up 0 bases and J gave up 1 base; unmatched junction bases: 2. Germline V gene sequence: CDR1 SGDLS, CDR2 YYNGEE. The CDR3 consists of 15 residues. This chain's CDR3 is CASSVGTGVSYEQYF. The CDR3 nucleotides read TGTGCCAGCAGCGTAGGGACAGGGGTGTCCTACGAGCAGTACTTC.

The chain is built from TRBV7-2 and TRBJ2-3, with D hard to call. The germline gives CDR1 SGHTA, CDR2 FQGNSA. Trimming pared 3 bases from V and 3 bases from J, leaving 10 bases between. The CDR3 loop spans 14 amino acids. The CDR3 sequence is CASSFVAETDTQYF. Written as DNA, the CDR3 is TGTGCCAGCAGCTTTGTGGCGGAAACAGATACGCAGTATTTT.

This clonotype has more than one count but fewer than ten. The V and J genes are TRBV5-1 and TRBJ2-2; 8 bases line up with TRBD1. This CDR3 spans 17 amino acids. V was pared by 0 bases and J by 3 bases, with 7 bases of the junction left unmatched. CDR1 and CDR2 from the germline V gene are SGHRS and YFSETQ. The CDR3 region is CASSLGPGTGDTGELFF. In DNA, the CDR3 is TGCGCCAGCAGCTTGGGGCCCGGGACAGGAGACACCGGGGAGCTGTTTTTT.

CDR3 protein: CASSEGSLAGGSLYNEQFF. The DNA for the CDR3 is TGCGCCAGCAGCGAGGGGAGTCTAGCGGGGGGGTCCCTCTACAATGAGCAGTTCTTC. The chain is built from TRBV5-1 and TRBJ2-1; TRBD2 agrees at 12 bases. The CDR3 is made up of 19 amino acids. The germline V gene has CDR1 SGHRS and CDR2 YFSETQ. Losses at the gene ends were 4 bases for V and 3 bases for J; bases not matched to a gene: 14.

This clonotype was seen only a few times. This chain connects TRBV7-2 to TRBJ2-1, with D tentatively TRBD2 (5 bases). Trimming shortened V by 3 bases and J by 4 bases, and 7 bases separated the two germline ends. The V gene's germline CDR1 is SGHTA and CDR2 FQGNSA. This CDR3 is 13 amino acids long. The CDR3 DNA sequence: TGTGCCAGCAGCTTTACTAGTTACAATGAGCAGTTCTTC. Protein product: CASSFTSYNEQFF.

In its sample, this clonotype was seen a few times. The rearrangement joins TRBV18 to TRBJ2-2; 8 positions agree with TRBD1. Looked up from germline, CDR1 is KGHSH and CDR2 is LQKENI. The CDR3 is 15 residues long. V was clipped by 2 bases and J by 4 bases; unmatched bases: 3. CDR3 region: CASSPRQGATGELFF. The DNA for the CDR3 is TGTGCCAGCTCACCAAGGCAGGGGGCCACCGGGGAGCTGTTTTTT. The full variable domain, rest sourced from reference TRBV18 and TRBJ2-2, is NAGVMQNPRHLVRRRGQEARLRCSPMKGHSHVYWYRQLPEEGLKFMVYLQKENIIDESGMPKERFSAEFPKEGPSILRIQQVVRGDSAAYFCASSPRQGATGELFFGEGSRLTVL.

In DNA, the CDR3 is TGCGCCAGCAGCCAAGGGAACCCGGGACAGGGGTACTACGAGCAGTACTTC. Amino acids: CASSQGNPGQGYYEQYF. V usage is TRBV4-3 and J usage is TRBJ2-7, with 10 positions matching TRBD1. CDR1 is LGHNA, CDR2 YSLEER, per germline. The CDR3 contains 17 residues. Losses at the gene ends were 1 base for V and 3 bases for J; bases not matched to a gene: 9.

V and J are TRBV6-2 or TRBV6-3 and TRBJ2-5; no clear D. This CDR3 spans 14 amino acids. Trimming stripped 6 bases from V and 5 bases from J, with 16 bases between. The germline V gene has CDR1 MNHEY and CDR2 SVGEGT. CDR3: CASRGHTLSETQYF. The CDR3 DNA reads as TGTGCCAGCAGAGGCCATACCCTTTCGGAGACCCAGTACTTC.

The chain is built from TRBV11-2 and TRBJ2-4, with D uncertain. The CDR3 is 14 residues long. The V end lost 1 base, the J end lost 0 bases, and 4 bases lay between the germline ends. Germline V CDR1 and CDR2: SGHAT, FQNNGV. The CDR3 loop is CASSLVLAKNIQYF. As DNA, the CDR3 is TGTGCCAGCAGCTTAGTCCTAGCCAAAAACATTCAGTACTTC.

This chain uses TRBV7-2 with TRBJ2-1; no clear D. Germline lookup yields CDR1 SGHTA and CDR2 FQGNSA. This CDR3 has 13 amino acids. Trimming cost V 5 bases and J 5 bases, with 10 bases left between them. CDR3 loop: CASSPPADNEQFF. The DNA for the CDR3 is TGTGCCAGCAGCCCCCCGGCCGACAATGAGCAGTTCTTC.

This clonotype was picked up one time. In DNA, the CDR3 is TGTGCCAGCAATGGGGACAGGGGAGTTCTTGCTAGGGGGACCCAGTACTTC. Protein product: CASNGDRGVLARGTQYF. V and J are TRBV25-1 and TRBJ2-5; 10 nucleotides match TRBD1. The V gene's germline CDR1 is MGHDK and CDR2 SYGVNS. The CDR3 spans 17 residues. V was clipped by 7 bases and J by 7 bases; unmatched bases: 18.

CDR3 in DNA: TGCGCCAGCAGCCAAGAAAGGGGGGTCGGGCCTTACAATGAGCAGTTCTTC. Amino acids: CASSQERGVGPYNEQFF. This chain links TRBV4-3 with TRBJ2-1, with D perhaps TRBD1 or TRBD2 (6 bases each). CDR3 size: 17 residues. CDR1 and CDR2 from the germline V gene are LGHNA and YSLEER. The ends were cut back, 0 bases at V and 4 bases at J, with 16 bases in the middle.

This clonotype was seen more than once but under ten times. The CDR3 reads CASGISTDEKLFF. CDR3 sequence (DNA): TGTGCCAGCGGAATCTCGACGGATGAAAAACTGTTTTTT. The V gene is TRBV10-3, the J gene TRBJ1-4, with D unresolved. This CDR3 is 13 amino acids long. The V end lost 10 bases, the J end lost 6 bases, and 15 bases lay between the germline ends. Germline V gene sequence: CDR1 ENHRY, CDR2 SYGVKD.

The sample holds a few counts of this clonotype. The V gene is TRBV7-2, the J gene TRBJ2-5, with TRBD2 matching over 8 bases. Germline CDR1 and CDR2: SGHTA and FQGNSA. There are 15 residues in the CDR3. The ends lost 4 bases at V and 2 bases at J; junction bases unmatched: 6. The CDR3 loop reads CASSSKLADQETQYF. In DNA, the CDR3 is TGTGCCAGCAGCTCCAAACTAGCGGATCAAGAGACCCAGTACTTC.

The rearrangement uses TRBV19 and TRBJ1-5; D ambiguous. CDR1 is LNHDA and CDR2 is SQIVND in the germline V gene (reference sequence). This CDR3 is built from 15 residues. V was cut by 4 bases and J by 5 bases, with 15 bases left in between. For the CDR3, the DNA is TGTGCCAGTAGTACACCCCATAGACCTTATCAGCCCCAGCATTTT. This codes for CASSTPHRPYQPQHF.

This clonotype occurred a few times. The chain couples TRBV5-1 to TRBJ1-1; perhaps TRBD1 as D (5 bases). The V gene's germline CDR1 is SGHRS and CDR2 YFSETQ. V lost 0 bases and J 5 bases, leaving 11 bases between the germline ends. This CDR3 comprises 14 residues. This chain's CDR3 is CASSLEGPGTEAFF. The CDR3 nucleotides are TGCGCCAGCAGCTTGGAGGGACCTGGGACTGAAGCTTTCTTT.

The chain has TRBV4-3 and TRBJ1-6; tentatively, D is TRBD1 (5 bases). Per the germline V gene, CDR1 is LGHNA and CDR2 is YSLEER. V dropped 0 bases and J dropped 10 bases, with 16 bases sitting between them. This CDR3 comprises 16 residues. DNA for the CDR3: TGCGCCAGCAGCCAAGATCGGGGGGGAACAGTCTCACCCCTCCACTTT. Encoded protein: CASSQDRGGTVSPLHF.

The V gene is TRBV11-1, the J gene TRBJ2-2; D is ambiguous. The CDR3 runs 13 residues. V was shortened by 4 bases and J by 1 base, with 4 bases between the two germline ends. CDR1 and CDR2 from the germline V gene are SGHAT and FQDESV (reference sequence). The CDR3 region has the DNA TGTGCCAGCAGCTCGGAGAACACCGGGGAGCTGTTTTTT. This codes for CASSSENTGELFF.